This T cell receptor (beta chain) was sequenced for a study of vaccination effects on CD4 cells after COVID-19. Trimming removed 6 bases from V and 6 bases from J, with 21 bases in between. CDR1 and CDR2 from the germline V gene are MNHEY and SVGEGT. The length of the CDR3 is 16 residues. Study conclusions and caveats: The study found that only 1 of 255 vaccine-induced clones from healthy vaccinees cross-reacted with common cold coronaviruses.

In the ViraFEST assay, antigen-specific CD4+ clonotypes were identified by expansion after peptide-pool stimulation. Culture proceeded for approximately 10 days, and CD4+ T cells were then isolated. Nucleocapsid antibodies were negative in the vaccine recipients, who had never had SARS-CoV-2 infection. To note about this clone: Its cognate antigen is unknown.

Only in-frame clones appear in the TCRdb table, and some are missing; sequencing was by immunoSEQ multiplex PCR. The table records roughly 41,000 clones, 60% to 80% of them present only once. The origin of this receptor is a human donor who received a COVID-19 vaccine. The chain joins TRBV6-2 or TRBV6-3 to TRBJ1-5, with TRBD1 as a possible D gene (6 bases). Sequenced here: CD4+ T cells from PBMCs cultured with HCoV-OC43 spike peptides, sampled before COVID-19 vaccination. The subset is: HCoV-OC43 spike overlapping peptide pool stimulation. CDR3 DNA sequence: TGTGCCAGCAGCCACACTGCCGGGGGGGCGGCTCAGCCCCAGCATTTT. Translation gives CASSHTAGGAAQPQHF.